This passage covers 14 T cell receptor beta chains from one sample sequenced in a study of blood T cell repertoires in COVID-19. Profiled with immunoSEQ multiplex PCR; TCRdb holds only in-frame clones, not every one. The table has about 250,000 clones, approximately 90% seen once; the top ten hold 1.5% to 2%. Sequencing used PBMCs or T cells enriched from blood (not recorded which). The receptors stem from a woman aged 18-30 years who had recovered from COVID-19.

The CDR3 spells CASTPTSGESSYEQYF. CDR3 sequence (DNA): TGTGCCAGCACACCGACTAGCGGAGAAAGCTCCTACGAGCAGTACTTC. V is TRBV28 and J is TRBJ2-7; TRBD2 aligns across 9 bases. Germline CDR1 and CDR2: MDHEN and SYDVKM. The trim removed 7 bases at V and 0 bases at J, leaving 10 bases unmatched. The CDR3 sequence is 16 residues long.

The V and J genes are TRBV7-8 and TRBJ2-3; D gene unclear. The CDR3 sequence is 14 residues long. Germline V gene sequence: CDR1 SGHVS, CDR2 FQNEAQ. Trimming pared 0 bases from V and 5 bases from J, leaving 9 bases between. The CDR3 reads CASSLARSVDTQYF. The CDR3 region has the DNA TGTGCCAGCAGCTTAGCGCGGTCCGTAGATACGCAGTATTTT.

This rearrangement joins TRBV11-3 to TRBJ1-4; D is unresolved. Looked up from germline, CDR1 is SGHNT and CDR2 is YENEEA. Trimming cost V 1 base and J 8 bases, with 14 bases left between them. The CDR3 runs 15 residues. Here the CDR3 DNA reads TGTGCCAGCAGCTTAGCCTTACCCTTCCGGGAAAAACTGTTTTTT. Amino acid sequence: CASSLALPFREKLFF. Filled out from reference TRBV11-3 and TRBJ1-4, the complete variable domain reads EAGVVQSPRYKIIEKKQPVAFWCNPISGHNTLYWYLQNLGQGPELLIRYENEEAVDDSQLPKDRFSAERLKGVDSTLKIQPAELGDSAVYLCASSLALPFREKLFFGSGTQLSVL.

Comment on this clone: Distinct nucleotide sequences in the sample also encode this CDR3. The V gene is TRBV10-3, the J gene TRBJ2-2; the match to TRBD1 covers 7 bases. Per the germline V gene, CDR1 is ENHRY and CDR2 is SYGVKD. V lost 3 bases, J lost 2 bases, and 3 bases stayed unmatched. CDR3 length: 15 amino acids. The DNA for the CDR3 is TGTGCCATCAGTGATTCAGGGGGAAACACCGGGGAGCTGTTTTTT. Its protein product is CAISDSGGNTGELFF.

The chain is built from TRBV7-3 and TRBJ1-3; D is unresolved. The germline V and J ends were trimmed by 2 bases and 16 bases, with 21 bases remaining between them. Germline CDR1 reads SGHTA; CDR2 reads FQGTGA. The CDR3 spans 14 residues. DNA of the CDR3: TGTGCCAGCAGCTTATGCGTAATCGGGGTCGGGTTGTATTTT. Translating it yields CASSLCVIGVGLYF.

The V and J genes are TRBV3-1 (or the pseudogene TRBV3-2) and TRBJ2-3; D remains unclear. This CDR3 has 12 residues. V was shortened by 5 bases and J by 10 bases, with 13 bases between the two germline ends. The germline gives CDR1 LGHDT, CDR2 YNNKEL (reference sequence). The CDR3, as DNA: TGTGCCAGCAGCTCCGGAGTCATGGCGCAGTATTTT. As protein: CASSSGVMAQYF.

The rearrangement joins TRBV4-1 to TRBJ2-7, with 9 nucleotides matching TRBD1. Germline V lookup: CDR1 MGHRA, CDR2 YSYEKL. CDR3 size: 17 residues. The trim removed 0 bases at V and 1 base at J, leaving 7 bases unmatched. The CDR3, as DNA: TGCGCCAGCAGCCAAGATCCGGGACAGGGTGTATCCTACGAGCAGTACTTC. This translates into CASSQDPGQGVSYEQYF.

DNA of the CDR3: TGTGCCAGCAGTGGGGTCGGGGGCGAGCAGTACTTC. It encodes CASSGVGGEQYF. V and J are TRBV2 and TRBJ2-7; tentative D call: TRBD2 (6 bases). V lost 4 bases, J lost 6 bases, and 10 bases lay in between. The germline CDR1 and CDR2 sequences are SNHLY and FYNNEI. This CDR3 contains 12 residues. The full variable domain, in which reference TRBV2 and TRBJ2-7 provide the parts outside the CDR3, is EPEVTQTPSHQVTQMGQEVILRCVPISNHLYFYWYRQILGQKVEFLVSFYNNEISEKSEIFDDQFSVERPDGSNFTLKIRSTKLEDSAMYFCASSGVGGEQYFGPGTRLTVT.

This clone has a handful of counts. The chain couples TRBV6-2 or TRBV6-3 to TRBJ2-7; tentative D call: TRBD2 (5 bases). CDR1 is MNHEY, CDR2 SVGEGT, per germline. The CDR3 is 14 residues long. V lost 4 bases and J 6 bases, leaving 16 bases between the germline ends. The DNA of the CDR3 is TGTGCCAGCAGTTTCGACACGGGGAGTGCCGAGCAGTACTTC. It is translated as CASSFDTGSAEQYF.

V and J are TRBV27 and TRBJ2-3, with 7 nucleotides matching TRBD2. The CDR3 is 16 residues long. V trimming: 8 bases; J trimming: 2 bases; junction bases outside the gene matches: 13. Germline V gene data show CDR1 as MNHEY and CDR2 as SMNVEV (reference sequence). The CDR3 spells CASGTIVWAFTDTQYF. The CDR3, as DNA: TGTGCCAGCGGGACTATCGTTTGGGCCTTCACAGATACGCAGTATTTT.

V gene TRBV28 combines with J gene TRBJ2-1, with 11 bases fitting TRBD2. CDR1 and CDR2 from the germline V gene are MDHEN and SYDVKM. With 6 bases clipped from V and 1 base from J, the junction kept 5 bases outside the gene matches. The CDR3 sequence is 16 residues long. CDR3 loop: CASSRLAGGSYNEQFF. CDR3 DNA: TGTGCCAGCAGCCGGTTAGCGGGAGGGTCCTACAATGAGCAGTTCTTC. The whole variable domain, filled in from reference TRBV28 and TRBJ2-1, reads DVKVTQSSRYLVKRTGEKVFLECVQDMDHENMFWYRQDPGLGLRLIYFSYDVKMKEKGDIPEGYSVSREKKERFSLILESASTNQTSMYLCASSRLAGGSYNEQFFGPGTRLTVL.

This rearrangement joins TRBV2 to TRBJ2-5; D is possibly TRBD1 (5 bases). V was clipped by 2 bases and J by 3 bases, with 19 bases between them. This CDR3 has 17 residues. Germline V CDR1 and CDR2: SNHLY, FYNNEI. Here the CDR3 DNA reads TGTGCCAGCAGTGAATGGAGTGGGTACAGGATGGAAGAGACCCAGTACTTC. It encodes CASSEWSGYRMEETQYF.

This chain connects TRBV27 to TRBJ2-7, with 7 bases that match TRBD1. Germline CDR1 MNHEY, CDR2 SMNVEV (reference sequence). The CDR3 has 16 amino acids. J lost 5 bases, V lost 6 bases, and 16 bases had no gene match. The CDR3 DNA reads as TGTGCCAGCAGCCCCAAGACAGGGCTTAGTCGCGACGAGCAGTACTTC. This gives the protein CASSPKTGLSRDEQYF.

V and J are TRBV7-8 and TRBJ1-5, with D perhaps matching TRBD1 (6 bases). The V end lost 4 bases, the J end lost 1 base, and 14 bases lay between the germline ends. This CDR3 is built from 16 residues. CDR1 is SGHVS and CDR2 is FQNEAQ in the germline V gene. CDR3 sequence reads: CASSSLQGKSNQPQHF. In DNA, the CDR3 is TGTGCCAGCAGCTCTCTACAGGGTAAGAGCAATCAGCCCCAGCATTTT.